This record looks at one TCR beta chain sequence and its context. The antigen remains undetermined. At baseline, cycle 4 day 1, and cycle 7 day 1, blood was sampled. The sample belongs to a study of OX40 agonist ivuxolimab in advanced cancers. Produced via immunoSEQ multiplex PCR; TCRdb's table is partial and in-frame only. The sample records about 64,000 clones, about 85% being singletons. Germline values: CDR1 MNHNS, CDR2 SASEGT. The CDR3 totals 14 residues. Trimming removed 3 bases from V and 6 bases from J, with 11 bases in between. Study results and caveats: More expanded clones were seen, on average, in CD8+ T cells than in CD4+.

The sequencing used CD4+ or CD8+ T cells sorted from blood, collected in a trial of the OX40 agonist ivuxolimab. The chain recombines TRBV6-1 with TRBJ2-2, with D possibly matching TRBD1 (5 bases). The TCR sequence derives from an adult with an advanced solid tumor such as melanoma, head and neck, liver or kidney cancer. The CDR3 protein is CASSESGSAGELFF. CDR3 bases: TGTGCCAGCAGTGAGTCAGGGTCCGCCGGGGAGCTGTTTTTT.